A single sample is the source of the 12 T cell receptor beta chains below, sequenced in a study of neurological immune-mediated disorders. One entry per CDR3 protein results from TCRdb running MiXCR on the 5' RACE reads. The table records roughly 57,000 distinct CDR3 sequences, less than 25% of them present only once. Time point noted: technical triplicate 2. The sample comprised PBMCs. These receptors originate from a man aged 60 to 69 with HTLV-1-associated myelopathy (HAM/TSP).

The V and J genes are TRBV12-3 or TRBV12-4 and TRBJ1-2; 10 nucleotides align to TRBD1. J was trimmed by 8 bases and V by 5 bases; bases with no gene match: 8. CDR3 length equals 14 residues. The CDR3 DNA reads TGTGCCAGCAGTACAACCGGGACAGGGGACGGCTACACCTTC. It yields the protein CASSTTGTGDGYTF.

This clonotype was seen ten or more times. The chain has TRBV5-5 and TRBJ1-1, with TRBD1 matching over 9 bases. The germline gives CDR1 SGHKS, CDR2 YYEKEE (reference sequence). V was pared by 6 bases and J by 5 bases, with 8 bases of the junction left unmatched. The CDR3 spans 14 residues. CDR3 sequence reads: CASIRTGEETEAFF. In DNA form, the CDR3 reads TGTGCCAGCATCCGGACAGGGGAGGAAACTGAAGCTTTCTTT.

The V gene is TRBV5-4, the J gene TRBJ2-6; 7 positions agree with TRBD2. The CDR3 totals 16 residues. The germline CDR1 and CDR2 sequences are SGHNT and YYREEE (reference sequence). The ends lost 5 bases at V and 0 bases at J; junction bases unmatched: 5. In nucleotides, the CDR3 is TGTGCCAGCAGTCAGCGGGGAAGCTCTGGGGCCAACGTCCTGACTTTC. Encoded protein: CASSQRGSSGANVLTF.

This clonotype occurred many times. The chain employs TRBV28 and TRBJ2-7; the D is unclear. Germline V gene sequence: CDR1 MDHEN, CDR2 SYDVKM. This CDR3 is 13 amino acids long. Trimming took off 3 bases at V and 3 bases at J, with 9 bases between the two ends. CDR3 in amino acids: CASSFRQRYEQYF. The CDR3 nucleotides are TGTGCCAGCAGTTTTAGGCAGCGCTACGAGCAGTACTTC. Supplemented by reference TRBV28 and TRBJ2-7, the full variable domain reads DVKVTQSSRYLVKRTGEKVFLECVQDMDHENMFWYRQDPGLGLRLIYFSYDVKMKEKGDIPEGYSVSREKKERFSLILESASTNQTSMYLCASSFRQRYEQYFGPGTRLTVT.

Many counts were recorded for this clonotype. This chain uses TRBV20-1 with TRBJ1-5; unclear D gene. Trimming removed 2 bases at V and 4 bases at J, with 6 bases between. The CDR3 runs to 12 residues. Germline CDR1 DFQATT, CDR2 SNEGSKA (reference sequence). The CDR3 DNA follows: TGCAGTGCTAGATTATCTAATCAGCCCCAGCATTTT. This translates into CSARLSNQPQHF.

The CDR3 region has the DNA TGTGCCACCAGCAGAGGTGGACTAGCGGAAAACATTCAGTACTTC. This codes for CATSRGGLAENIQYF. This rearrangement joins TRBV15 to TRBJ2-4; 10 bases are shared with TRBD2. After removal of 1 base from V and 5 bases from J, the junction contained 2 bases not matched to a gene. CDR1 and CDR2 (germline): LNHNV, YYDKDF (reference sequence). The CDR3 is made up of 15 amino acids.

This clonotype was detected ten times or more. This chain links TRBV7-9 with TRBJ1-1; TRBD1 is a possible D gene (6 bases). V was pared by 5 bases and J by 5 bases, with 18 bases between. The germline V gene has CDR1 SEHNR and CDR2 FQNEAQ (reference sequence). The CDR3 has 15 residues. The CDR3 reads CASSPSVGQKTEAFF. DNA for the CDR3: TGTGCCAGCAGCCCATCCGTTGGACAGAAAACTGAAGCTTTCTTT.

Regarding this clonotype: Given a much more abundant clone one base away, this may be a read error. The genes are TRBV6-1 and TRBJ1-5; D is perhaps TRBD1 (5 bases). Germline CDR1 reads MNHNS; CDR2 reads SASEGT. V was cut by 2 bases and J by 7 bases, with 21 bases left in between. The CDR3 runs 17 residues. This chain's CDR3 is CASSELGMGRGYQPQHF. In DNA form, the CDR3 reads TGTGCCAGCAGTGAACTAGGAATGGGGCGCGGATACCAGCCCCAGCATTTT.

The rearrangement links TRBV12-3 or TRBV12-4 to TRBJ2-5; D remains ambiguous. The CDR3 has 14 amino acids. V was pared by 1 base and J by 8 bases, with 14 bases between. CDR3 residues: CASSLGVGRGTQYF. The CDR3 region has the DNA TGTGCCAGCAGTTTAGGGGTCGGTCGAGGTACCCAGTACTTC.

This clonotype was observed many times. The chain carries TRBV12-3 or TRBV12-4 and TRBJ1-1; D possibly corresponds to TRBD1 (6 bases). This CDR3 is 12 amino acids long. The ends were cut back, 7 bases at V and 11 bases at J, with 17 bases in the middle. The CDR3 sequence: CASKRGESNAFF. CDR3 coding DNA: TGTGCCAGCAAGAGGGGGGAAAGTAATGCTTTCTTT.

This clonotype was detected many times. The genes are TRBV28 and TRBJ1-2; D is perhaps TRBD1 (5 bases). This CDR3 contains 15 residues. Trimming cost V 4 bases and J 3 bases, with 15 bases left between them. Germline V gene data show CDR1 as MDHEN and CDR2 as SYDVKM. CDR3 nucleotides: TGTGCCAGCAGTTCCTTCCGGGACGGAGACTATGGCTACACCTTC. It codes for CASSSFRDGDYGYTF.

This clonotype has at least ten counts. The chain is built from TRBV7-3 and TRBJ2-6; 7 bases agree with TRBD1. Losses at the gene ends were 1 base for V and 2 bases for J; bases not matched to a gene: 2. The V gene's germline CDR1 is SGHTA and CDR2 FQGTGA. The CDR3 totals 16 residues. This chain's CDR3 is CASSLKGAAGANVLTF. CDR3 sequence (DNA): TGTGCCAGCAGCTTAAAGGGGGCGGCTGGGGCCAACGTCCTGACTTTC.